The sequence of this T cell receptor beta chain was determined in a study of PD-1 blockade in classical Hodgkin lymphoma. Germline V gene data show CDR1 as SEHNR and CDR2 as FQNEAQ (reference sequence). Trimming removed 1 base at V and 5 bases at J, with 17 bases between. This CDR3 contains 16 residues. General study results and limits: A reduction in baseline TCR diversity was reportedly seen in newly diagnosed patients relative to healthy donors.

Remarks on this clone: The antigen remains undetermined.

The table came from immunoSEQ multiplex PCR; TCRdb's copy has only in-frame clones and leaves some out. Of about 35,000 clones in the sample, roughly 91% are singletons; the top ten hold around 0.21%. Noted time point: newly diagnosed, previously untreated cHL patient sample. Starting with thawed PBMCs, CD4+ T cells were purified by magnetic negative selection. What was sequenced was CD4+ T cells from blood. This chain uses TRBV7-9 with TRBJ2-5; D might be TRBD1 (5 bases). The sequence came from a human donor with classical Hodgkin lymphoma. The CDR3 bases are TGTGCCAGCAGCTTAGGTAGTGCAGGGTCGAGGGAGACCCAGTACTTC. It is translated as CASSLGSAGSRETQYF.